The clone carrying this TCR beta chain came up many times. Germline V lookup: CDR1 MGHRA, CDR2 YSYEKL. Deletions cut 2 bases from V and 3 bases from J, with 10 bases between. The CDR3 runs to 14 residues. TCRdb's copy holds only in-frame clones and misses some; the assay was immunoSEQ multiplex PCR. The sample gives 65,000 to 95,000 clones, 70% to 90% of which show up once; 20% is in the top ten. The record originates from a study of control samples from healthy donors and cancer patients. This sequence was found in a man aged 50-59 years in good health. Sequenced input: blood. V is TRBV4-1 and J is TRBJ1-2; D is uncertain. The chain's CDR3 is CASSQFLVDYGYTF. CDR3 nucleotides: TGCGCCAGCAGCCAATTTTTAGTGGACTATGGCTACACCTTC.